Presented here are 5 T cell receptor beta chains from one specimen sequenced in a study of blood T cell repertoires in COVID-19. Sequencing used immunoSEQ multiplex PCR; TCRdb keeps in-frame clones, though not all of them. The sample shows about 180,000 clones, under 90% of them seen only once. Sequenced: peripheral blood. Every receptor here comes from a human donor in a cohort sampled during active COVID-19.

The chain combines TRBV27 with TRBJ2-5; 10 bases line up with TRBD1. The CDR3 runs 16 residues. The germline CDR1 and CDR2 sequences are MNHEY and SMNVEV (reference sequence). With 5 bases clipped from V and 4 bases from J, the junction kept 10 bases outside the gene matches. CDR3 region: CASSPRQGALGETQYF. CDR3 nucleotide sequence: TGTGCCAGCAGTCCTCGACAGGGGGCGCTGGGAGAGACCCAGTACTTC.

The chain carries TRBV10-3 and TRBJ1-5, with D possibly matching TRBD1 (5 bases). Deletions cut 2 bases from V and 7 bases from J, with 12 bases between. CDR1 and CDR2 from the germline V gene are ENHRY and SYGVKD. The CDR3 is 14 amino acids. CDR3 DNA: TGTGCCATCAGTGAGGGGGGGAGCGCCCAGCCCCAGCATTTT. Protein: CAISEGGSAQPQHF.

This chain joins TRBV4-1 and TRBJ1-2; TRBD1 matches at 9 bases. V gave up 2 bases and J gave up 4 bases; unmatched junction bases: 14. This CDR3 has 18 amino acids. CDR1 is MGHRA, CDR2 YSYEKL, per germline. The CDR3 region has the DNA TGCGCCAGCAGCCAATGGACAGGGGAACCCCCTACTACCTATGGCTACACCTTC. Translated: CASSQWTGEPPTTYGYTF.

This clone came up once. The chain uses TRBV3-1 (or the pseudogene TRBV3-2) and TRBJ1-2, with TRBD1 identical over 11 bases. Unmatched junction bases numbered 12, after V lost 1 base and J lost 5 bases. CDR3 length: 18 amino acids. Germline-derived CDR1 and CDR2 are LGHDT and YNNKEL (reference sequence). CDR3 DNA sequence: TGTGCCAGCAGCCAAGCATCCGGGACAGGGGGTGAAGGGTATGGCTACACCTTC. Encoded protein: CASSQASGTGGEGYGYTF.

The chain has TRBV6-5 and TRBJ1-2; D is perhaps TRBD1 (5 bases). CDR1 and CDR2 (germline): MNHEY, SVGAGI. The CDR3 has 16 residues. V was cut by 2 bases and J by 2 bases, with 15 bases left in between. The CDR3 region is CASSYNREKGNYGYTF. The CDR3 region has the DNA TGTGCCAGCAGTTACAACCGGGAGAAGGGGAACTATGGCTACACCTTC.